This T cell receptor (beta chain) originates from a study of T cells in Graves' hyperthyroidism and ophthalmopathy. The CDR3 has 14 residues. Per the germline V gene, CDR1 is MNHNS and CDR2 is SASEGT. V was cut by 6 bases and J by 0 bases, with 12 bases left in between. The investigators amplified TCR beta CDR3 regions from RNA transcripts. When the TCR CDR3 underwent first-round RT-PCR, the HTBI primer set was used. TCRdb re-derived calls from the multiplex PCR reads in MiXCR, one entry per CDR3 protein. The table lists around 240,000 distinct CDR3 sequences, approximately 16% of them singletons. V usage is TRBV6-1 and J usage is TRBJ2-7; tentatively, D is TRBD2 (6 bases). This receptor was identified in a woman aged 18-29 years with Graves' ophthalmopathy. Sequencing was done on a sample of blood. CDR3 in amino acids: CASSRGTASYEQYF. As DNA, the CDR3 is TGTGCCAGCAGCCGCGGGACGGCCTCCTACGAGCAGTACTTC.